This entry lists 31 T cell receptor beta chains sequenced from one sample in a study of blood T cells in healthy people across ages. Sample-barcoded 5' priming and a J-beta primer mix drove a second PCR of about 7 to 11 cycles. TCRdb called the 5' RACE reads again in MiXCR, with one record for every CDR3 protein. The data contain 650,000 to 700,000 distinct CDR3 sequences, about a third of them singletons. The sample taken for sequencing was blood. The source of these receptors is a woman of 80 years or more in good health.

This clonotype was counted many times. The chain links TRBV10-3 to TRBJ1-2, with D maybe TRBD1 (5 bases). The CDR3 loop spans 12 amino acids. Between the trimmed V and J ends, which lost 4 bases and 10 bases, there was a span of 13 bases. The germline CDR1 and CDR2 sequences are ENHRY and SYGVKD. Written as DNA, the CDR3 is TGTGCCATCAGTGGGGCAGCCAGGGCCTACACCTTC. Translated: CAISGAARAYTF.

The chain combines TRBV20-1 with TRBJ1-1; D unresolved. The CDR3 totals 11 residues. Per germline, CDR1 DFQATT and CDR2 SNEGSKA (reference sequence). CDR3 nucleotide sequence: TGCAGCTTCTCGGGGAACACTGAAGCTTTCTTT. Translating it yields CSFSGNTEAFF.

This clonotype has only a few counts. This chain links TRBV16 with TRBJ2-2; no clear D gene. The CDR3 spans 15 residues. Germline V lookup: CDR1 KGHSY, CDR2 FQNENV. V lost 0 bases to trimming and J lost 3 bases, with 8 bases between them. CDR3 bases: TGTGCCAGCAGCCAATCAGCTGGGGACACCGGGGAGCTGTTTTTT. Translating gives CASSQSAGDTGELFF.

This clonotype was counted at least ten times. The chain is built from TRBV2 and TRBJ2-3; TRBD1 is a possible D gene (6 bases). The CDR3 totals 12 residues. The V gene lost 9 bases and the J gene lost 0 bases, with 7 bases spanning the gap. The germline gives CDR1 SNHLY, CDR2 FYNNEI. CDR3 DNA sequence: TGTGCCAGTCAGGGGAGCACAGATACGCAGTATTTT. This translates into CASQGSTDTQYF.

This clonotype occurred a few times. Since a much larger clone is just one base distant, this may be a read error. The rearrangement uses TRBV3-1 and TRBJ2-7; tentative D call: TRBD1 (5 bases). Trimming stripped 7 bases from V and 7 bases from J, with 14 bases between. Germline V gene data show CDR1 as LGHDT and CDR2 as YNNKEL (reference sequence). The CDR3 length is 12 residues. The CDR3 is CASMQGVGEQYF. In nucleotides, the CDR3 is TGTGCCAGCATGCAGGGTGTAGGGGAGCAGTACTTC.

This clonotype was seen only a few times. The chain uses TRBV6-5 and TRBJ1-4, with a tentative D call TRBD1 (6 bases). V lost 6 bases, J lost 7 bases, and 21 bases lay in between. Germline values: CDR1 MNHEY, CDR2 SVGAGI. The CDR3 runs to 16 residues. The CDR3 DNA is TGTGCCAGCAGCCGGGAGGGGGGCGACGGTGGTGAAAAACTGTTTTTT. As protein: CASSREGGDGGEKLFF.

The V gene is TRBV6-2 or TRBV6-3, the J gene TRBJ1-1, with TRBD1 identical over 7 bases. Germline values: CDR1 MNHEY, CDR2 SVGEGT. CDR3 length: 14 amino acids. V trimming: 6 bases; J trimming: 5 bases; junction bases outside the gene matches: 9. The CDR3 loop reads CASRPPTGLTEAFF. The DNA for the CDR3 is TGTGCCAGCAGGCCTCCGACAGGGTTGACTGAAGCTTTCTTT.

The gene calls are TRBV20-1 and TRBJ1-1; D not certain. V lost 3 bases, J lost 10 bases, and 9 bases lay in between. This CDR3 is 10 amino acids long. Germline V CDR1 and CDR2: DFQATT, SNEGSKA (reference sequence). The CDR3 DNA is TGCAGTGCTAGTCTGGGCGGAGCTTTCTTT. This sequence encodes CSASLGGAFF.

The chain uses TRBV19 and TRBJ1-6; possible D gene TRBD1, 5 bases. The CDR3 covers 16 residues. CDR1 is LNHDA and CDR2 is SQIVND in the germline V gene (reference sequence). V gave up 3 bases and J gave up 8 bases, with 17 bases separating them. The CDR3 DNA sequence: TGTGCCAGTAGTATCGGGGCGCAGCGTTACGATTCACCCCTCCACTTT. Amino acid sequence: CASSIGAQRYDSPLHF.

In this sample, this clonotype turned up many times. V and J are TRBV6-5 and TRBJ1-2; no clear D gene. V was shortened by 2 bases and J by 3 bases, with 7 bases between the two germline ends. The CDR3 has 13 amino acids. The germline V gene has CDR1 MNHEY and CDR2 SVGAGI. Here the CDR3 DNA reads TGTGCCAGCAGTTACGAGCACGACTATGGCTACACCTTC. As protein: CASSYEHDYGYTF.

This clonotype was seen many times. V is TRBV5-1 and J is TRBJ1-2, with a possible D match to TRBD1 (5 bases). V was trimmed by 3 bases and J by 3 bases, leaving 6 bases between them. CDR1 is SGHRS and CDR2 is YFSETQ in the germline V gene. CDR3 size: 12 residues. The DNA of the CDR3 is TGCGCCAGCAGCTCGGGACACTATGGCTACACCTTC. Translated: CASSSGHYGYTF.

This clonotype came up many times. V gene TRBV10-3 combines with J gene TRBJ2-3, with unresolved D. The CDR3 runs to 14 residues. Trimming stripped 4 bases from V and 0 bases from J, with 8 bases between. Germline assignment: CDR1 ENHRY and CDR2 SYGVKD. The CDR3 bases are TGTGCCATCAGTGGCCCCGCAAGCACAGATACGCAGTATTTT. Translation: CAISGPASTDTQYF.

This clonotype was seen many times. The CDR3 bases are TGTGCCAGCAGCGGGGGACTAGCTGGAGAGACCCAGTACTTC. As protein: CASSGGLAGETQYF. The chain carries TRBV7-9 and TRBJ2-5; 9 positions agree with TRBD2. Germline assignment: CDR1 SEHNR and CDR2 FQNEAQ (reference sequence). The ends lost 5 bases at V and 4 bases at J; junction bases unmatched: 5. This CDR3 region has 14 residues.

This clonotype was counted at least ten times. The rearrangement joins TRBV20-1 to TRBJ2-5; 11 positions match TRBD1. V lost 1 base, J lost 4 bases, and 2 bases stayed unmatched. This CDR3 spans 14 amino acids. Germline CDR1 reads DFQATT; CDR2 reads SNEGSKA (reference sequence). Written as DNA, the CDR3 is TGCAGTGCTAGAGCCGGGACAGGGGGAGAGACCCAGTACTTC. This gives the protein CSARAGTGGETQYF.

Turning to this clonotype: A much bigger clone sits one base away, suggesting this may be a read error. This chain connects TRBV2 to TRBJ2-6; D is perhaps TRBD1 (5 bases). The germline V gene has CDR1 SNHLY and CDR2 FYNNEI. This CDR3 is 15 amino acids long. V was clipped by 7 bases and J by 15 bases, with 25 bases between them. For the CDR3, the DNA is TGTGCCAGCATTGGGGCAGTTCTAACTTTCGATGGCCTGACTTTC. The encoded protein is CASIGAVLTFDGLTF.

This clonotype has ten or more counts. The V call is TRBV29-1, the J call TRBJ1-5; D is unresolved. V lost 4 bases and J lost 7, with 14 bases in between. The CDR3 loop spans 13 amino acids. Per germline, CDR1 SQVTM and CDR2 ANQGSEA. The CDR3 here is CSVGGKDQQPQHF. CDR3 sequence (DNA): TGCAGCGTTGGGGGAAAAGATCAGCAGCCCCAGCATTTT.

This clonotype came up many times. The CDR3 sequence: CSVEEGLGPNPYGYTF. In nucleotides, the CDR3 is TGCAGCGTTGAAGAGGGCCTAGGGCCTAACCCCTATGGCTACACCTTC. The chain is built from TRBV29-1 and TRBJ1-2, with D uncertain. Germline values: CDR1 SQVTM, CDR2 ANQGSEA. CDR3 length: 16 residues. V was cut by 0 bases and J by 4 bases, with 18 bases left in between.

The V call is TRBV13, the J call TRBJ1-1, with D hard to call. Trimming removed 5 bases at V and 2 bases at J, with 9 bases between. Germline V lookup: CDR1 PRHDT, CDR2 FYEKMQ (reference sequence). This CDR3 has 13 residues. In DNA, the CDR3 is TGTGCCAGCAGCATCCAGGTTAACACTGAAGCTTTCTTT. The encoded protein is CASSIQVNTEAFF.

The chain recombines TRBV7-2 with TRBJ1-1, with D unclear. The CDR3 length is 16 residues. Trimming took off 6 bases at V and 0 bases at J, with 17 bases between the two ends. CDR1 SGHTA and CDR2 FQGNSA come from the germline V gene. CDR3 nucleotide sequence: TGTGCCAGCAGTCATATCTCTCGGCTCGTGAACACTGAAGCTTTCTTT. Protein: CASSHISRLVNTEAFF.

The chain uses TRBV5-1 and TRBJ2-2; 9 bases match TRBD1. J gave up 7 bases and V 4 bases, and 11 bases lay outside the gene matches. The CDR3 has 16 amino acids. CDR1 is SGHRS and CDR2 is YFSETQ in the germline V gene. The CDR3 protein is CASSPGQGSLNGELFF. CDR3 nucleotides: TGCGCCAGCAGCCCTGGACAGGGGTCATTGAACGGGGAGCTGTTTTTT.

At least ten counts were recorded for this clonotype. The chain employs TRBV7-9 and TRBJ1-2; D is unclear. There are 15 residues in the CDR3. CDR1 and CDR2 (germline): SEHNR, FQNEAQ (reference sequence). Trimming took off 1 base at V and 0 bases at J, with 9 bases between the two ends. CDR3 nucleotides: TGTGCCAGCAGCTTAGGAGGGAACACTAACTATGGCTACACCTTC. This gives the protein CASSLGGNTNYGYTF.

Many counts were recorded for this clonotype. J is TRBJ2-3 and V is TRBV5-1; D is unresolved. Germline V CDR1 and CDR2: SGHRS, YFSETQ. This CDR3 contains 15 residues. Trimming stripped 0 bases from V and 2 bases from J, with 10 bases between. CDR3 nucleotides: TGCGCCAGCAGCTTGGAGGCAGGAGCCACAGATACGCAGTATTTT. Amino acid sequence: CASSLEAGATDTQYF.

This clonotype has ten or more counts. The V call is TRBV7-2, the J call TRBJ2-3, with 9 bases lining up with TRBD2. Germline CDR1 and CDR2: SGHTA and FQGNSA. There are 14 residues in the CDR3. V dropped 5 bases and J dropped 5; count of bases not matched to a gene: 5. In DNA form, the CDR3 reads TGTGCCAGCAGCGTCGGGACTAGCCAAGATACGCAGTATTTT. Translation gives CASSVGTSQDTQYF.

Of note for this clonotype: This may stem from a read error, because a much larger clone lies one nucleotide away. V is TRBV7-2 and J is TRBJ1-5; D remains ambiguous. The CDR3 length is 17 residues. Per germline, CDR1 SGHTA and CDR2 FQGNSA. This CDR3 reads CAISLDGPHRSNQPQHF. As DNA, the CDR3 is TGTGCCATCAGCTTAGATGGACCGCACCGTAGCAATCAGCCCCAGCATTTT. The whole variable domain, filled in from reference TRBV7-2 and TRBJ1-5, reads GAGVSQSPSNKVTEKGKDVELRCDPISGHTALYWYRQSLGQGLEFLIYFQGNSAPDKSGLPSDRFSAERTGGSVSTLTIQRTQQEDSAVYLCAISLDGPHRSNQPQHFGDGTRLSIL.

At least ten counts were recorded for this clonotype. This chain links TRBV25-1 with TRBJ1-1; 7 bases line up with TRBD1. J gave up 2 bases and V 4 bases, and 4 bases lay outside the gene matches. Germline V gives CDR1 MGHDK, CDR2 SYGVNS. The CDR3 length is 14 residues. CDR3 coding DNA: TGTGCCAGCAGTGCTAGGGGGCCAAACACTGAAGCTTTCTTT. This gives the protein CASSARGPNTEAFF.

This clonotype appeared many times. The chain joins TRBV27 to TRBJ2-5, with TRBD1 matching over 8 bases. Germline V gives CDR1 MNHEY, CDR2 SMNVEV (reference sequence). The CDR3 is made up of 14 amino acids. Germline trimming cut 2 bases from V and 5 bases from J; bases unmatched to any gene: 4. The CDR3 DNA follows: TGTGCCAGCAGTTTAGTGTACAGGGGGGAGACCCAGTACTTC. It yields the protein CASSLVYRGETQYF.

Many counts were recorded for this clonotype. CDR3 sequence reads: CASIGSLVGTDTQYF. CDR3 in DNA: TGTGCCAGCATTGGATCCCTTGTAGGGACAGATACGCAGTATTTT. This chain uses TRBV6-5 with TRBJ2-3, with D unresolved. CDR1 is MNHEY, CDR2 SVGAGI, per germline. The V end was cut by 7 bases, the J end by 3 bases, with 17 bases between. The CDR3 totals 15 residues.

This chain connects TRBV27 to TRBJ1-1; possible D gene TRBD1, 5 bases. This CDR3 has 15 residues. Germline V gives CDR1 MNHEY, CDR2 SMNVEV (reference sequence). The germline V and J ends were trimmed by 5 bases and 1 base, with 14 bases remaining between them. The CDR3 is CASSAPGTANTEAFF. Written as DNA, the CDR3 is TGTGCCAGCAGTGCGCCCGGGACGGCGAACACTGAAGCTTTCTTT.

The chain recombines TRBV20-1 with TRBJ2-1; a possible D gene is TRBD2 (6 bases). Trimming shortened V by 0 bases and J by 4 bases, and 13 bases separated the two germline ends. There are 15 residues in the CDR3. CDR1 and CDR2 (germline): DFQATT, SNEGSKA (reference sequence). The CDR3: CSARDIGTPYNEQFF. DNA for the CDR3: TGCAGTGCTAGAGATATAGGGACTCCTTACAATGAGCAGTTCTTC.

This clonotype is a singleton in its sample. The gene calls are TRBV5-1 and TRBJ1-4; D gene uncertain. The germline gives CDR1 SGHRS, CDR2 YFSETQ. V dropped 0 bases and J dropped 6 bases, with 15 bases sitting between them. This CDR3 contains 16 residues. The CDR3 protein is CASSLGDGLLYEKLFF. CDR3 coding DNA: TGCGCCAGCAGCTTGGGAGACGGATTACTATATGAAAAACTGTTTTTT.

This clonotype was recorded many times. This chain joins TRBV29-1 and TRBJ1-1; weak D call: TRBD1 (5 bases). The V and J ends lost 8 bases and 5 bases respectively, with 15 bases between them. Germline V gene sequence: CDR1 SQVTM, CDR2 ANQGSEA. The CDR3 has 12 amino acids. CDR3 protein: CSIRTGGTEAFF. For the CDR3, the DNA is TGCAGCATAAGGACCGGGGGGACTGAAGCTTTCTTT. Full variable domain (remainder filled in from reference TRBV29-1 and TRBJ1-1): SAVISQKPSRDICQRGTSLTIQCQVDSQVTMMFWYRQQPGQSLTLIATANQGSEATYESGFVIDKFPISRPNLTFSTLTVSNMSPEDSSIYLCSIRTGGTEAFFGQGTRLTVV.